This T cell receptor (beta chain) was captured in a study of blood T cell repertoires in COVID-19. TCRdb's table, derived via immunoSEQ multiplex PCR, lists solely in-frame clones and lacks some. The sample has 320,000 or so clones; 80% to 90% are singletons. Germline trimming cut 3 bases from V and 0 bases from J; bases unmatched to any gene: 2. This CDR3 is 14 amino acids long. Germline CDR1 SGHRS, CDR2 YFSETQ. This clone was seen only once. The TCR comes from a man aged 25-40 years who had recovered from COVID-19. The chain has TRBV5-1 and TRBJ2-7; TRBD1 matches at 8 bases. The sample taken for sequencing was PBMCs or T cells enriched from blood (not recorded which). CDR3 nucleotide sequence: TGCGCCAGCAGCTCGACAGGGGCCTCCTACGAGCAGTACTTC. Translation gives CASSSTGASYEQYF.